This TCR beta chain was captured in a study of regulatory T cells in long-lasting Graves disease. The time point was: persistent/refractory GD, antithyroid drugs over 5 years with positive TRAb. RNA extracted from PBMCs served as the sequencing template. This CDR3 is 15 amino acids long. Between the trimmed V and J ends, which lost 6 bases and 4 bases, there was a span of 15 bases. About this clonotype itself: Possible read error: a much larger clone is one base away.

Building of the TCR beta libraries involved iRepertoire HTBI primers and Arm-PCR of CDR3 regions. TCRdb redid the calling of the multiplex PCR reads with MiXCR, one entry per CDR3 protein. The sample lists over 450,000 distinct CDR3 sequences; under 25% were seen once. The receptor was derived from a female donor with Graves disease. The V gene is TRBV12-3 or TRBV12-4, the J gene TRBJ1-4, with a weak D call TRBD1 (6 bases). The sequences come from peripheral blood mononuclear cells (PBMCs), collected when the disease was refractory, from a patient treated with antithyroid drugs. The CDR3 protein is CASRDPGQYNEKLFF. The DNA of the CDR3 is TGTGCCAGCAGGGACCCAGGACAGTATAATGAAAAACTGTTTTTT.